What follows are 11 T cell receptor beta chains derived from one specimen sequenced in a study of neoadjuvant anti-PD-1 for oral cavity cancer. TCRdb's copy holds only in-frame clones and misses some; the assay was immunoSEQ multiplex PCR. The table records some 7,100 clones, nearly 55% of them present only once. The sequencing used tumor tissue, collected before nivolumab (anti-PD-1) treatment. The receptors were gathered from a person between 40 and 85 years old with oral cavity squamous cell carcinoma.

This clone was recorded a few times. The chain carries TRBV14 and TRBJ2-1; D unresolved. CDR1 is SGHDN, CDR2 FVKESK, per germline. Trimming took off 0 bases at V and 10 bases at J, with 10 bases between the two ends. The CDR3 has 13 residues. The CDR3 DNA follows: TGTGCCAGCAGCCAAGATAGGGAAGCGGAGCAGTTCTTC. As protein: CASSQDREAEQFF.

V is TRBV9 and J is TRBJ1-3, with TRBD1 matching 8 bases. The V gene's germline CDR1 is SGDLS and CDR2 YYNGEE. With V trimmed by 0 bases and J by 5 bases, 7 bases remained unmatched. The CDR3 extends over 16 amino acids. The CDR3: CASSVDSQGERNTIYF. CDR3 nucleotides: TGTGCCAGCAGCGTAGATTCACAGGGGGAAAGAAACACCATATATTTT.

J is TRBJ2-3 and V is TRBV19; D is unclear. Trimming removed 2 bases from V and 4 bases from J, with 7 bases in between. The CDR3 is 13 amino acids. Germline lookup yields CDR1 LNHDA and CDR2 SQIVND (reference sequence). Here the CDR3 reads CASSITLSDTQYF. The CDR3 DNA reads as TGTGCCAGTAGTATAACACTATCAGATACGCAGTATTTT.

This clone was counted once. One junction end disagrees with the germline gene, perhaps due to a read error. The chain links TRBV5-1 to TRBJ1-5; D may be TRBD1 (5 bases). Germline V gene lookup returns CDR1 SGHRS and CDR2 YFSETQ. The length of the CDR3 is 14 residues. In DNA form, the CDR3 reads TGTGCCAGCAGCTTGGGACGGGGGGTAGGGCCCCAGCATTTT. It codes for CASSLGRGVGPQHF.

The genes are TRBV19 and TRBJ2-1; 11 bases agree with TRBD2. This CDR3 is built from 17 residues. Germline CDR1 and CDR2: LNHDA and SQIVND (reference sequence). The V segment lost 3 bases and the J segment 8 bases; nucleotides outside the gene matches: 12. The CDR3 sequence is CASSMGSLAGGLDEQFF. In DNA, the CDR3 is TGTGCCAGTAGTATGGGATCCCTAGCGGGAGGATTGGATGAGCAGTTCTTC.

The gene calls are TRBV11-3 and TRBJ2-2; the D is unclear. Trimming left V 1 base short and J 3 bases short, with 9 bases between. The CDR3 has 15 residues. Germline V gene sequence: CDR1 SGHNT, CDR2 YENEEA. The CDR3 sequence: CASSLVIGDTGELFF. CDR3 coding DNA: TGTGCCAGCAGCTTAGTCATTGGGGACACCGGGGAGCTGTTTTTT.

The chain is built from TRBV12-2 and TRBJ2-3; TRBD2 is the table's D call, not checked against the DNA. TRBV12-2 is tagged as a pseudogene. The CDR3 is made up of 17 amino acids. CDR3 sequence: CASRSLGLAGPVNTQYF. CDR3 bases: TGTGCAAGTCGCTCCCTCGGACTAGCGGGCCCAGTAAATACGCAGTATTTT.

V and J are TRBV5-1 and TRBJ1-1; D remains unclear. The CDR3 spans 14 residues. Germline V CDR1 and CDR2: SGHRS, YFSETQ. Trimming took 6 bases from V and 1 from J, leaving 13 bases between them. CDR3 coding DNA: TGCGCCAGCACCTTTCTGGCAGGGAACACTGAAGCTTTCTTT. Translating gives CASTFLAGNTEAFF.

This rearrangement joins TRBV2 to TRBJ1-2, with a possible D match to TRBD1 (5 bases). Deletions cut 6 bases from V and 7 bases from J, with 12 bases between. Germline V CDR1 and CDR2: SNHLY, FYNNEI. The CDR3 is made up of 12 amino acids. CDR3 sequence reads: CASSVGDAGYTF. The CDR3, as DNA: TGTGCCAGCAGCGTGGGGGACGCTGGCTACACCTTC. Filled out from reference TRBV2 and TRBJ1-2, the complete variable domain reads EPEVTQTPSHQVTQMGQEVILRCVPISNHLYFYWYRQILGQKVEFLVSFYNNEISEKSEIFDDQFSVERPDGSNFTLKIRSTKLEDSAMYFCASSVGDAGYTFGSGTRLTVV.

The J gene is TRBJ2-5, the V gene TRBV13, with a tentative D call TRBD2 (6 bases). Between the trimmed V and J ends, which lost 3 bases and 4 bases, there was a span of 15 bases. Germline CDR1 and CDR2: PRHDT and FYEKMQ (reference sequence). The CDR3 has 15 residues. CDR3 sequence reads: CASSFPGSPGETQYF. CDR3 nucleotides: TGTGCCAGCAGCTTCCCCGGGAGTCCGGGAGAGACCCAGTACTTC.

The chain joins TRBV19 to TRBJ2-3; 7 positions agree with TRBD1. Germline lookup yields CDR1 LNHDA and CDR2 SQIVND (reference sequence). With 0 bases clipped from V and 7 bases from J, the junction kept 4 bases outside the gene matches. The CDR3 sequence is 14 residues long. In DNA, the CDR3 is TGTGCCAGTAGTATAGATAACAGGGGAAATACGCAGTATTTT. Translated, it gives CASSIDNRGNTQYF.